Included here is one T cell receptor beta chain sequence, with context. Antigen unknown. Trimming removed 3 bases from V and 0 bases from J, with 6 bases in between. From germline, CDR1 is SGHDN and CDR2 FVKESK. The CDR3 sequence is 14 residues long. Only in-frame clones appear in the TCRdb table, and some are missing; sequencing was by immunoSEQ multiplex PCR. The profile shows 95,000 to 150,000 clones, 88% of them singletons. The data were obtained in a study of T cell responses to AZD1222 COVID-19 vaccine. Study findings and constraints: Repertoire samples came only from after the peak T cell response. Clonal diversity was possibly underestimated, and the donors were mostly white British, with more females. Spike-specific TCR breadth and depth went up after people got two AZD1222 doses.

Sequences were derived from peripheral blood, sampled on day 0 of AZD1222 vaccination. The chain combines TRBV14 with TRBJ1-3; no definite D call. The clonotype originates from an adult in good health. The CDR3 coding sequence is TGTGCCAGCAGCCAGGTTTTCTCTGGAAACACCATATATTTT. Its translation is CASSQVFSGNTIYF.